This T cell receptor beta chain stems from a study of T cells after posttransplantation cyclophosphamide. Findings and limits, study-wide: Tissue-infiltrating T cells from skin or gut overlapped little with blood T cells. Later post-transplant blood repertoires were often dominated by donor CD8+ memory clones.

The table lists this clone with many counts. Its antigen is currently unknown. The related graft donor's blood sample was taken on the day of bone marrow donation. Germline V CDR1 and CDR2: SGHRS, YFSETQ. The CDR3 is 18 amino acids. After removal of 4 bases from V and 2 bases from J, the junction contained 10 bases not matched to a gene. Some clones are missing from TCRdb's copy, which holds only in-frame ones; the method was immunoSEQ multiplex PCR. The sample contains 38,000 or so clones, none of them singletons. V and J are TRBV5-1 and TRBJ2-7, with TRBD2 identical over 15 bases. The receptor was derived from a man in his forties or fifties in good health, CMV-negative, and a related stem cell transplant donor. The sample consisted of PBMCs. CDR3 loop: CASSRRTSGRVGPYEQYF. The CDR3 region has the DNA TGCGCCAGCAGCCGGAGGACTAGCGGGAGGGTCGGCCCCTACGAGCAGTACTTC.